This TCR beta chain was recovered during a study of cytomegalovirus exposure and HLA in healthy donors. A remark on this clone: The target antigen is unknown.

Germline loops: CDR1 LGHNA, CDR2 YSLEER. Germline trimming cut 4 bases from V and 4 bases from J; bases unmatched to any gene: 2. CDR3 length: 15 amino acids. Broader study findings: For cytomegalovirus status, the classifier reportedly gave diagnoses with high specificity and sensitivity. Investigators reported approximately 150 TCR beta chains as tied to cytomegalovirus.

Here immunoSEQ multiplex PCR was the method, and the copy in TCRdb shows in-frame clones only, minus some. Among around 69,000 clones listed, over 90% were seen once. The sequenced sample consisted of PBMCs. The TCR was taken from a woman in her late teens or twenties in good health and CMV-seropositive. This chain connects TRBV4-3 to TRBJ2-2, with 11 bases identical to TRBD2. As DNA, the CDR3 is TGCGCCAGCAGCCCTAGCGGGAGGCTCACCGGGGAGCTGTTTTTT. Translation gives CASSPSGRLTGELFF.